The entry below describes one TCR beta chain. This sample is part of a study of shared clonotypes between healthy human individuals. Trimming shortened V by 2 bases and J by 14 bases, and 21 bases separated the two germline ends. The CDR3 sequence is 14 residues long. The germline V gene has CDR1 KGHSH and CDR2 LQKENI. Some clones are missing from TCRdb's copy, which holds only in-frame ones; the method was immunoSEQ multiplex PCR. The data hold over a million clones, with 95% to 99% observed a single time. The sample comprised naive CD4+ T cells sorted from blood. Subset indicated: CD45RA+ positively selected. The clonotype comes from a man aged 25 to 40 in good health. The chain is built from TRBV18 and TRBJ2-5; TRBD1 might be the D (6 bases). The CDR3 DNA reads TGTGCCAGCTCACCAAGCCAAGAGGGGGAGACCCCATACTTC. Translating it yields CASSPSQEGETPYF.